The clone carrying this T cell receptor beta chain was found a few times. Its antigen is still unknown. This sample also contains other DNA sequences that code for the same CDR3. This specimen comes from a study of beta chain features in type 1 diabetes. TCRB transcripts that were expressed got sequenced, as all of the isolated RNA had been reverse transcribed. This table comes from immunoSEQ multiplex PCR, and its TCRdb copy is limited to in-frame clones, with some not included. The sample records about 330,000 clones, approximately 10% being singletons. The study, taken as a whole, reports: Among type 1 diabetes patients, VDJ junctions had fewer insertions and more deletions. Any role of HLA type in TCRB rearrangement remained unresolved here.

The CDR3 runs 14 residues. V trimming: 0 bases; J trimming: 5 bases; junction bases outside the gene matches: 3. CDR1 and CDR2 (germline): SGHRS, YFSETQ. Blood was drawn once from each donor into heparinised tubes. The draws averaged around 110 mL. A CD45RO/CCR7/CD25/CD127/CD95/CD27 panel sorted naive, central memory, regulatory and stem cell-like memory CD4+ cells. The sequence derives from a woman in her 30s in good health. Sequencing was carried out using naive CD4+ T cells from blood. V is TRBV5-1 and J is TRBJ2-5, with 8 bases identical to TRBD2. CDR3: CASSLEGGRETQYF. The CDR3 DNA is TGCGCCAGCAGCTTGGAGGGCGGGAGGGAGACCCAGTACTTC.